Listed below are T cell receptor beta chains from one sample, sequenced in a study of control samples from healthy donors and cancer patients. Only in-frame clones appear in the TCRdb table, and some are missing; sequencing was by immunoSEQ multiplex PCR. This sample carries over 120,000 clones, roughly 94% of them seen once, and the ten largest clones take approximately 15%. The sequencing sample was made of PBMCs. The source is a man between 60 and 70 years old with colorectal cancer. CDR3s include the opening cysteine and the closing phenylalanine or tryptophan. The D gene is left open where the match is weak. Clone sizes are given selectively: once, few, many, or a class where the clone is expanded.

cdr3_aa: CASSPGGGSRTDTQYF
cdr3_nt: TGTGCCAGCAGCCCAGGGGGGGGATCCCGCACAGATACGCAGTATTTT
clone_size: NA
j_call: TRBJ2-3
d_call: NA
v_call: TRBV7-7

cdr3_aa: CASSIRDGGEAFF
cdr3_nt: TGTGCCAGTAGTATACGCGATGGCGGCGAAGCTTTCTTT
clone_size: NA
j_call: TRBJ1-1
d_call: NA
v_call: TRBV19

cdr3_aa: CASSARQGWNSPLHF
cdr3_nt: TGTGCCAGCAGCGCCAGACAGGGTTGGAATTCACCCCTCCACTTT
clone_size: NA
j_call: TRBJ1-6
d_call: TRBD1
v_call: TRBV9

cdr3_aa: CASSPGNTIYF
cdr3_nt: TGTGCCAGTAGTCCCGGAAACACCATATATTTT
clone_size: NA
j_call: TRBJ1-3
d_call: NA
v_call: TRBV19

cdr3_aa: CASSLSGQPYGYTF
cdr3_nt: TGTGCCAGCAGTTTATCGGGACAGCCATATGGCTACACCTTC
clone_size: NA
j_call: TRBJ1-2
d_call: TRBD1
v_call: TRBV27

cdr3_aa: CASSPGQGPYEQYF
cdr3_nt: TGTGCCAGCTCACCGGGACAGGGCCCCTACGAGCAGTACTTC
clone_size: NA
j_call: TRBJ2-7
d_call: TRBD1
v_call: TRBV18

cdr3_aa: CASSPRQLQETQYF
cdr3_nt: TGTGCCAGCTCACCACGACAGTTACAAGAGACCCAGTACTTC
clone_size: NA
j_call: TRBJ2-5
d_call: NA
v_call: TRBV18

cdr3_aa: CASSTPGAKNIQYF
cdr3_nt: TGTGCCAGTAGTACCCCTGGGGCCAAAAACATTCAGTACTTC
clone_size: NA
j_call: TRBJ2-4
d_call: NA
v_call: TRBV19

cdr3_aa: CASSQSPRGENVYEQYF
cdr3_nt: TGCGCCAGCAGCCAATCACCCAGGGGTGAAAATGTCTACGAGCAGTACTTC
clone_size: NA
j_call: TRBJ2-7
d_call: NA
v_call: TRBV4-1

cdr3_aa: CASSRASGQGQFNTEAFF
cdr3_nt: TGTGCCAGTAGTAGGGCGTCGGGACAGGGGCAATTTAACACTGAAGCTTTCTTT
clone_size: NA
j_call: TRBJ1-1
d_call: TRBD1
v_call: TRBV19

cdr3_aa: CASSFGFYEQYF
cdr3_nt: TGTGCCAGCAGTTTCGGGTTCTACGAGCAGTACTTC
clone_size: NA
j_call: TRBJ2-7
d_call: NA
v_call: TRBV28

cdr3_aa: CAWSVSHYNSPLHF
cdr3_nt: TGTGCCTGGAGTGTTAGCCACTATAATTCACCCCTCCACTTT
clone_size: NA
j_call: TRBJ1-6
d_call: NA
v_call: TRBV30

cdr3_aa: CASSPGAAGVNTEAFF
cdr3_nt: TGCGCCAGCAGCCCAGGGGCGGCAGGGGTCAACACTGAAGCTTTCTTT
clone_size: once
j_call: TRBJ1-1
d_call: NA
v_call: TRBV4-1

cdr3_aa: CASSLVAGGNYEQYF
cdr3_nt: TGTGCCAGCAGCTTAGTCGCGGGGGGCAACTACGAGCAGTACTTC
clone_size: NA
j_call: TRBJ2-7
d_call: TRBD2
v_call: TRBV13

cdr3_aa: CASSPTRTRGYEQYF
cdr3_nt: TGTGCCAGCTCACCTACGAGAACGCGGGGCTACGAGCAGTACTTC
clone_size: NA
j_call: TRBJ2-7
d_call: NA
v_call: TRBV18

cdr3_aa: CASSLSGLARDTEAFF
cdr3_nt: TGTGCCAGCAGCTTATCAGGCTTGGCTAGGGACACTGAAGCTTTCTTT
clone_size: NA
j_call: TRBJ1-1
d_call: NA
v_call: TRBV7-2

cdr3_aa: CAISGETGVNSPLHF
cdr3_nt: TGTGCCATCAGTGGGGAGACAGGGGTCAATTCACCCCTCCACTTT
clone_size: NA
j_call: TRBJ1-6
d_call: TRBD1
v_call: TRBV10-3

cdr3_aa: CASDRGLQETQYF
cdr3_nt: TGTGCCAGCGACAGGGGATTACAAGAGACCCAGTACTTC
clone_size: NA
j_call: TRBJ2-5
d_call: TRBD1
v_call: TRBV6-5

cdr3_aa: CASSPATGTDTQYF
cdr3_nt: TGCGCCAGCAGCCCCGCTACAGGCACAGATACGCAGTATTTT
clone_size: NA
j_call: TRBJ2-3
d_call: NA
v_call: TRBV5-1

cdr3_aa: CASSLKPRSGQETQYF
cdr3_nt: TGTGCCAGCAGCTTAAAGCCCCGGTCGGGGCAAGAGACCCAGTACTTC
clone_size: NA
j_call: TRBJ2-5
d_call: NA
v_call: TRBV7-9

cdr3_aa: CASRTGDYEQFF
cdr3_nt: TGTGCCAGCAGGACAGGGGACTATGAGCAGTTCTTC
clone_size: NA
j_call: TRBJ2-1
d_call: TRBD1
v_call: TRBV12-3/TRBV12-4

cdr3_aa: CASSYMGSTDTQYF
cdr3_nt: TGTGCCAGCAGCTATATGGGTAGCACAGATACGCAGTATTTT
clone_size: NA
j_call: TRBJ2-3
d_call: NA
v_call: TRBV11-2

cdr3_aa: CASSIGGTGAYGYTF
cdr3_nt: TGTGCCAGTAGTATAGGTGGGACAGGCGCATATGGCTACACCTTC
clone_size: NA
j_call: TRBJ1-2
d_call: TRBD1
v_call: TRBV19

cdr3_aa: CASSLGQGAEKLFF
cdr3_nt: TGTGCCAGCAGCTTAGGGCAGGGAGCGGAAAAACTGTTTTTT
clone_size: NA
j_call: TRBJ1-4
d_call: NA
v_call: TRBV11-2

cdr3_aa: CASSLAKLTGGGYGYTF
cdr3_nt: TGCGCCAGCAGCTTGGCCAAATTAACAGGGGGCGGTTATGGCTACACCTTC
clone_size: NA
j_call: TRBJ1-2
d_call: TRBD1
v_call: TRBV5-1

cdr3_aa: CASSRPPSGNTIYF
cdr3_nt: TGTGCCAGCAGCAGACCCCCCTCTGGAAACACCATATATTTT
clone_size: NA
j_call: TRBJ1-3
d_call: NA
v_call: TRBV3-1/TRBV3-2

cdr3_aa: CASSEGGTLGEEETQYF
cdr3_nt: TGTGCCAGCAGTGAAGGGGGGACCTTGGGCGAGGAAGAGACCCAGTACTTC
clone_size: NA
j_call: TRBJ2-5
d_call: NA
v_call: TRBV25-1

cdr3_aa: CASAQGGLAGETQYF
cdr3_nt: TGTGCCAGCGCGCAGGGGGGGCTTGCTGGGGAGACCCAGTACTTC
clone_size: NA
j_call: TRBJ2-5
d_call: NA
v_call: TRBV19

cdr3_aa: CASSYTTGTYGYTF
cdr3_nt: TGCGCCAGCAGCTACACGACAGGGACCTATGGCTACACCTTC
clone_size: once
j_call: TRBJ1-2
d_call: TRBD1
v_call: TRBV5-1

cdr3_aa: CASSQGDSQETQYF
cdr3_nt: TGTGCCAGCTCACAAGGGGACAGCCAAGAGACCCAGTACTTC
clone_size: NA
j_call: TRBJ2-5
d_call: TRBD1
v_call: TRBV18

cdr3_aa: CASSGVAGGPSEETQYF
cdr3_nt: TGTGCCAGCAGTGGGGTAGCGGGGGGGCCTTCGGAAGAGACCCAGTACTTC
clone_size: NA
j_call: TRBJ2-5
d_call: TRBD2
v_call: TRBV2

cdr3_aa: CASRPGTATNEKLFF
cdr3_nt: TGTGCCAGCAGACCCGGGACGGCAACTAATGAAAAACTGTTTTTT
clone_size: NA
j_call: TRBJ1-4
d_call: NA
v_call: TRBV5-4

cdr3_aa: CASSQDGSVAPETQYF
cdr3_nt: TGTGCCAGCAGCCAAGATGGGTCGGTAGCCCCAGAGACCCAGTACTTC
clone_size: once
j_call: TRBJ2-5
d_call: NA
v_call: TRBV4-2

cdr3_aa: CATAQGQSYSNQPQHF
cdr3_nt: TGTGCCACCGCCCAGGGGCAGTCCTATAGCAATCAGCCCCAGCATTTT
clone_size: NA
j_call: TRBJ1-5
d_call: NA
v_call: TRBV19

cdr3_aa: CASSLGGVTEAFF
cdr3_nt: TGTGCCAGTAGTCTCGGAGGCGTCACTGAAGCTTTCTTT
clone_size: NA
j_call: TRBJ1-1
d_call: NA
v_call: TRBV19

cdr3_aa: CASSWGGQGNQPQHF
cdr3_nt: TGTGCCAGCAGCTGGGGGGGACAGGGGAATCAGCCCCAGCATTTT
clone_size: NA
j_call: TRBJ1-5
d_call: TRBD1
v_call: TRBV5-6

cdr3_aa: CAWSGINSNQPQHF
cdr3_nt: TGTGCCTGGAGTGGGATTAATAGCAATCAGCCCCAGCATTTT
clone_size: NA
j_call: TRBJ1-5
d_call: NA
v_call: TRBV30

cdr3_aa: CASSYGGETDTQYF
cdr3_nt: TGTGCCAGCAGTTACGGAGGGGAGACAGATACGCAGTATTTT
clone_size: NA
j_call: TRBJ2-3
d_call: NA
v_call: TRBV6-2/TRBV6-3

cdr3_aa: CASSQLTDTQYF
cdr3_nt: TGTGCCAGCAGTCAACTCACAGATACGCAGTATTTT
clone_size: NA
j_call: TRBJ2-3
d_call: NA
v_call: TRBV12-3/TRBV12-4

cdr3_aa: CASSEGVAPSTDTQYF
cdr3_nt: TGTGCCAGCAGTGAAGGAGTAGCGCCTAGCACAGATACGCAGTATTTT
clone_size: NA
j_call: TRBJ2-3
d_call: NA
v_call: TRBV6-1

cdr3_aa: CAWRKGLDYGYTF
cdr3_nt: TGTGCCTGGAGGAAGGGGTTGGACTATGGCTACACCTTC
clone_size: NA
j_call: TRBJ1-2
d_call: NA
v_call: TRBV30

cdr3_aa: CAWSALWGVPGTDTQYF
cdr3_nt: TGTGCCTGGAGCGCCTTGTGGGGGGTCCCGGGCACAGATACGCAGTATTTT
clone_size: NA
j_call: TRBJ2-3
d_call: NA
v_call: TRBV30

cdr3_aa: CAISEAPDRNIQYF
cdr3_nt: TGTGCCATCAGTGAGGCCCCCGACAGAAACATTCAGTACTTC
clone_size: NA
j_call: TRBJ2-4
d_call: NA
v_call: TRBV10-3

cdr3_aa: CASSLPSMNTEAFF
cdr3_nt: TGTGCCAGCAGTTTGCCCAGTATGAACACTGAAGCTTTCTTT
clone_size: NA
j_call: TRBJ1-1
d_call: NA
v_call: TRBV28

cdr3_aa: CASSYEHPNTGELFF
cdr3_nt: TGTGCCAGCAGTTACGAACACCCGAACACCGGGGAGCTGTTTTTT
clone_size: NA
j_call: TRBJ2-2
d_call: NA
v_call: TRBV6-6

cdr3_aa: CASSQPWGASYEQYF
cdr3_nt: TGCGCCAGCAGCCAGCCGTGGGGGGCCTCCTACGAGCAGTACTTC
clone_size: NA
j_call: TRBJ2-7
d_call: NA
v_call: TRBV4-1

cdr3_aa: CASSLYTGEETQYF
cdr3_nt: TGCGCCAGCAGCCTTTACACAGGGGAAGAGACCCAGTACTTC
clone_size: once
j_call: TRBJ2-5
d_call: TRBD1
v_call: TRBV4-1

cdr3_aa: CASSFGDTQYF
cdr3_nt: TGTGCCAGCAGCTTTGGTGATACGCAGTATTTT
clone_size: once
j_call: TRBJ2-3
d_call: NA
v_call: TRBV11-3

cdr3_aa: CASTRGIYTEAFF
cdr3_nt: TGTGCCAGCACAAGGGGCATCTACACTGAAGCTTTCTTT
clone_size: NA
j_call: TRBJ1-1
d_call: NA
v_call: TRBV12-3/TRBV12-4

cdr3_aa: CASSQDRWETQYF
cdr3_nt: TGCGCCAGCAGCCAAGATAGGTGGGAGACCCAGTACTTC
clone_size: NA
j_call: TRBJ2-5
d_call: NA
v_call: TRBV4-3

cdr3_aa: CASSDGQSYEQYF
cdr3_nt: TGTGCCAGCAGTGACGGCCAATCCTACGAGCAGTACTTC
clone_size: NA
j_call: TRBJ2-7
d_call: NA
v_call: TRBV6-1

cdr3_aa: CASSVRDRNQPQHF
cdr3_nt: TGCGCCAGCAGTGTCAGGGACAGAAATCAGCCCCAGCATTTT
clone_size: NA
j_call: TRBJ1-5
d_call: TRBD1
v_call: TRBV10-2

cdr3_aa: CASSLGSYNEQFF
cdr3_nt: TGTGCCAGCAGCTTAGGGTCCTACAATGAGCAGTTCTTC
clone_size: NA
j_call: TRBJ2-1
d_call: NA
v_call: TRBV7-9

cdr3_aa: CASSWIQGLQETQYF
cdr3_nt: TGTGCCAGCAGCTGGATACAGGGGCTCCAAGAGACCCAGTACTTC
clone_size: NA
j_call: TRBJ2-5
d_call: TRBD1
v_call: TRBV7-2

cdr3_aa: CASSLPGQENEKLFF
cdr3_nt: TGTGCCAGCAGTTTACCGGGACAAGAAAATGAAAAACTGTTTTTT
clone_size: NA
j_call: TRBJ1-4
d_call: NA
v_call: TRBV6-5